The next 31 T cell receptor beta chains were all read from a single sample in a study of blood T cell repertoires in COVID-19. Using immunoSEQ multiplex PCR, the repertoire was profiled, and TCRdb retains in-frame clones only, with some absent. Of 200,000 or so clones in the sample, approximately 84% were seen once. The specimen sequenced was peripheral blood. The source is a human donor with acute or convalescent COVID-19. The donor label of this sample is uncertain.

The chain links TRBV27 to TRBJ2-1; 12 bases fit TRBD2. The germline V gene has CDR1 MNHEY and CDR2 SMNVEV (reference sequence). The length of the CDR3 is 15 residues. Trimming cost V 1 base and J 10 bases; bases outside gene matches: 5. Here the CDR3 DNA reads TGTGCCAGCAGTTTATGGACTAGCGGGGAGGGGGAGCAGTTCTTC. Protein product: CASSLWTSGEGEQFF.

The genes are TRBV19 and TRBJ1-1; D is ambiguous. The V end was cut by 1 base, the J end by 0 bases, with 6 bases between. This CDR3 comprises 14 residues. The germline V gene has CDR1 LNHDA and CDR2 SQIVND (reference sequence). In nucleotides, the CDR3 is TGTGCCAGTAGTATAGCCCCTTTGAACACTGAAGCTTTCTTT. As protein: CASSIAPLNTEAFF.

This clone has only one observation. The V gene is TRBV4-2, the J gene TRBJ1-6; the D gene is possibly TRBD1 (5 bases). The CDR3 has 14 residues. The V end was cut by 5 bases, the J end by 5 bases, with 10 bases between. CDR1 is LGHNA, CDR2 YNFKEQ, per germline. CDR3 protein: CASSAGRNNSPLHF. CDR3 coding DNA: TGTGCCAGCAGCGCGGGACGGAATAATTCACCCCTCCACTTT.

The chain joins TRBV2 to TRBJ2-3, with 7 bases that match TRBD2. The CDR3 length is 18 residues. CDR1 SNHLY and CDR2 FYNNEI come from the germline V gene. The V gene end was trimmed by 5 bases and the J gene end by 0 bases; junction bases not matched to a gene: 14. CDR3 nucleotides: TGTGCCAGCAGTCGCGGGCTAGCGGCCAAAGCTAGCACAGATACGCAGTATTTT. Its protein is CASSRGLAAKASTDTQYF. The entire variable domain, with the rest obtained from reference TRBV2 and TRBJ2-3, is as follows: EPEVTQTPSHQVTQMGQEVILRCVPISNHLYFYWYRQILGQKVEFLVSFYNNEISEKSEIFDDQFSVERPDGSNFTLKIRSTKLEDSAMYFCASSRGLAAKASTDTQYFGPGTRLTVL.

The rearrangement uses TRBV11-2 and TRBJ1-5, with TRBD1 matching 10 bases. Trimming removed 5 bases from V and 1 base from J; junction bases left unmatched: 5. The CDR3 consists of 16 residues. Germline loops: CDR1 SGHAT, CDR2 FQNNGV. The CDR3 region is CASSRGQGGSNQPQHF. In nucleotides, the CDR3 is TGTGCCAGCAGCCGAGGACAGGGGGGAAGCAATCAGCCCCAGCATTTT. Full variable domain (missing parts from reference TRBV11-2 and TRBJ1-5): EAGVAQSPRYKIIEKRQSVAFWCNPISGHATLYWYQQILGQGPKLLIQFQNNGVVDDSQLPKDRFSAERLKGVDSTLKIQPAKLEDSAVYLCASSRGQGGSNQPQHFGDGTRLSIL.

This clone was detected ten times or more. The rearrangement links TRBV19 to TRBJ1-5; D perhaps matches TRBD1 (5 bases). The V end was cut by 3 bases, the J end by 4 bases, with 13 bases between. Per the germline V gene, CDR1 is LNHDA and CDR2 is SQIVND (reference sequence). There are 15 residues in the CDR3. DNA for the CDR3: TGTGCCAGTAGTATTACAGGTTCCCAGAATCAGCCCCAGCATTTT. It encodes CASSITGSQNQPQHF. Full variable domain (missing parts from reference TRBV19 and TRBJ1-5): DGGITQSPKYLFRKEGQNVTLSCEQNLNHDAMYWYRQDPGQGLRLIYYSQIVNDFQKGDIAEGYSVSREKKESFPLTVTSAQKNPTAFYLCASSITGSQNQPQHFGDGTRLSIL.

V is TRBV7-9 and J is TRBJ1-4, with 7 nucleotides matching TRBD1. The CDR3 has 14 amino acids. Unmatched junction bases numbered 1, after V lost 1 base and J lost 5 bases. Looked up from germline, CDR1 is SEHNR and CDR2 is FQNEAQ (reference sequence). The CDR3 region has the DNA TGTGCCAGCAGCTTAGGAGGGGGCAATGAAAAACTGTTTTTT. Amino acid sequence: CASSLGGGNEKLFF.

The V call is TRBV7-2, the J call TRBJ2-3; D uncertain. The V gene's germline CDR1 is SGHTA and CDR2 FQGNSA. The ends were cut back, 6 bases at V and 1 base at J, with 5 bases in the middle. The length of the CDR3 is 12 residues. CDR3 region: CASRRGTDTQYF. For the CDR3, the DNA is TGTGCCAGCAGACGGGGCACAGATACGCAGTATTTT. The full variable domain, completed using reference TRBV7-2 and TRBJ2-3, is GAGVSQSPSNKVTEKGKDVELRCDPISGHTALYWYRQSLGQGLEFLIYFQGNSAPDKSGLPSDRFSAERTGGSVSTLTIQRTQQEDSAVYLCASRRGTDTQYFGPGTRLTVL.

The V call is TRBV12-3 or TRBV12-4, the J call TRBJ2-1; possible D gene TRBD2, 5 bases. Trimming cost V 7 bases and J 6 bases, with 7 bases left between them. The CDR3 extends over 11 amino acids. Here the CDR3 reads CASTLANEQFF. DNA of the CDR3: TGTGCCAGCACCCTAGCCAATGAGCAGTTCTTC.

V and J are TRBV9 and TRBJ1-4; 10 nucleotides align to TRBD1. Germline-derived CDR1 and CDR2 are SGDLS and YYNGEE. V was pared by 2 bases and J by 6 bases, with 1 base of the junction left unmatched. The CDR3 has 14 amino acids. CDR3 in DNA: TGTGCCAGCAGCGTGGGGACAGGGGATGAAAAACTGTTTTTT. It yields the protein CASSVGTGDEKLFF.

This clone was detected a few times. The rearrangement joins TRBV27 to TRBJ1-1; D is possibly TRBD1 (5 bases). This CDR3 spans 14 amino acids. Germline assignment: CDR1 MNHEY and CDR2 SMNVEV (reference sequence). V dropped 5 bases and J dropped 1 base, with 11 bases sitting between them. CDR3 sequence reads: CASSGGGRNTEAFF. The CDR3 nucleotides are TGTGCCAGCAGTGGGGGGGGACGGAACACTGAAGCTTTCTTT.

This chain joins TRBV6-2 or TRBV6-3 and TRBJ2-1, with a weak D call TRBD1 (6 bases). Germline values: CDR1 MNHEY, CDR2 SVGEGT. CDR3 length equals 13 residues. Trimming left V 6 bases short and J 6 bases short, with 12 bases between. The DNA of the CDR3 is TGTGCCAGCAGCCGGCGGACAGCCAATGAGCAGTTCTTC. This codes for CASSRRTANEQFF.

The genes are TRBV3-1 (or the pseudogene TRBV3-2) and TRBJ2-2; no clear D gene. V was clipped by 0 bases and J by 7 bases, with 12 bases between them. CDR1 LGHDT and CDR2 YNNKEL come from the germline V gene (reference sequence). The CDR3 loop spans 15 amino acids. The CDR3 reads CASSQESLIGGELFF. The CDR3 nucleotides read TGTGCCAGCAGCCAAGAAAGTCTTATCGGCGGGGAGCTGTTTTTT.

As DNA, the CDR3 is TGCGCCAGCAGCCGTTGGGGGGAACTCGGCCCGGATACGCAGTATTTT. Amino acids: CASSRWGELGPDTQYF. This rearrangement joins TRBV5-1 to TRBJ2-3, with D possibly matching TRBD2 (6 bases). CDR1 is SGHRS and CDR2 is YFSETQ in the germline V gene. V lost 4 bases, J lost 6 bases, and 21 bases lay in between. The CDR3 has 16 amino acids. Together with reference TRBV5-1 and TRBJ2-3, the CDR3 gives the full variable domain: KAGVTQTPRYLIKTRGQQVTLSCSPISGHRSVSWYQQTPGQGLQFLFEYFSETQRNKGNFPGRFSGRQFSNSRSEMNVSTLELGDSALYLCASSRWGELGPDTQYFGPGTRLTVL.

This clone was seen once. J is TRBJ2-3 and V is TRBV12-5; D not certain. Germline CDR1 reads LGHNT; CDR2 reads FRNRAP. This CDR3 is built from 12 residues. Trimming shortened V by 5 bases and J by 4 bases, and 7 bases separated the two germline ends. In DNA, the CDR3 is TGTGCTAGTGGTATCCCCGCAGATACGCAGTATTTT. The encoded protein is CASGIPADTQYF.

CDR3 DNA sequence: TGTGCCAGCAGTTTATTCTACCAGAACACTGAAGCTTTCTTT. Its protein is CASSLFYQNTEAFF. V is TRBV27 and J is TRBJ1-1; D is unresolved. CDR3 size: 14 residues. From germline, CDR1 is MNHEY and CDR2 SMNVEV (reference sequence). V dropped 1 base and J dropped 1 base, with 7 bases sitting between them.

The chain is built from TRBV6-4 and TRBJ2-2; D possibly corresponds to TRBD2 (6 bases). V was clipped by 8 bases and J by 3 bases, with 13 bases between them. The length of the CDR3 is 14 residues. Germline values: CDR1 MRHNA, CDR2 SNTAGT. Written as DNA, the CDR3 is TGTGCCAGCTCCACGGGGGTGGACACCGGGGAGCTGTTTTTT. Its translation is CASSTGVDTGELFF.

The chain has TRBV28 and TRBJ2-6; D is uncertain. The CDR3 contains 16 residues. V was cut by 4 bases and J by 1 base, with 11 bases left in between. CDR1 and CDR2 (germline): MDHEN, SYDVKM. CDR3: CASSSFTGSGANVLTF. DNA of the CDR3: TGTGCCAGCAGTTCCTTTACGGGTTCTGGGGCCAACGTCCTGACTTTC.

The chain is built from TRBV7-9 and TRBJ2-7; TRBD2 agrees at 10 bases. The V gene end was trimmed by 5 bases and the J gene end by 2 bases; junction bases not matched to a gene: 6. The germline V gene encodes CDR1 SEHNR and CDR2 FQNEAQ (reference sequence). The CDR3 extends over 15 amino acids. The CDR3: CASSPGTSETYEQYF. In DNA, the CDR3 is TGTGCCAGCAGCCCCGGGACTAGCGAGACCTACGAGCAGTACTTC.

The chain employs TRBV7-2 and TRBJ1-4; TRBD1 aligns across 9 bases. This CDR3 has 14 residues. Germline trimming cut 5 bases from V and 4 bases from J; bases unmatched to any gene: 2. The germline V gene has CDR1 SGHTA and CDR2 FQGNSA. CDR3 DNA: TGTGCCAGCAGCCGGGACAGGGATAATGAAAAACTGTTTTTT. As protein: CASSRDRDNEKLFF.

This chain uses TRBV2 with TRBJ2-7; no reliable D call. V lost 6 bases and J lost 0, with 6 bases in between. The germline V gene encodes CDR1 SNHLY and CDR2 FYNNEI. This CDR3 is built from 12 residues. This chain's CDR3 is CASRTDSYEQYF. CDR3 in DNA: TGTGCCAGCAGAACAGACTCCTACGAGCAGTACTTC.

This clone was seen just once. This sequence joins TRBV6-5 and TRBJ2-5; a weak D match, TRBD2 (7 bases). The CDR3 runs 13 residues. Trimming took 3 bases from V and 9 from J, leaving 14 bases between them. Per the germline V gene, CDR1 is MNHEY and CDR2 is SVGAGI. The CDR3 nucleotides are TGTGCCAGCAGTTATGGGGGGGAGGGGGCCCAGTACTTC. It is translated as CASSYGGEGAQYF.

The V call is TRBV9, the J call TRBJ1-1, with TRBD1 matching 7 bases. Germline CDR1 and CDR2: SGDLS and YYNGEE. The CDR3 has 14 residues. The J segment lost 4 bases and the V segment lost 3 bases, leaving 6 bases of the junction unmatched. DNA of the CDR3: TGTGCCAGCAGCGACGACACAGGGGTCACTGAAGCTTTCTTT. Protein: CASSDDTGVTEAFF.

The chain recombines TRBV9 with TRBJ2-1; 8 positions agree with TRBD2. Germline V gene lookup returns CDR1 SGDLS and CDR2 YYNGEE. CDR3 length: 15 amino acids. V lost 0 bases to trimming and J lost 9 bases; unmatched junction nucleotides: 8. CDR3 amino acids: CASSVASGGSSEQFF. DNA for the CDR3: TGTGCCAGCAGCGTAGCTTCGGGGGGGAGTAGTGAGCAGTTCTTC.

The CDR3 coding sequence is TGTGCCAGCAGCCAAGCCCTAGGACTAGCGCGACACAATGAGCAGTTCTTC. Translated, it gives CASSQALGLARHNEQFF. This sequence joins TRBV14 and TRBJ2-1; 9 bases match TRBD2. The V gene's germline CDR1 is SGHDN and CDR2 FVKESK. Trimming took 1 base from V and 5 from J; bases not matched to a gene: 9. CDR3 length equals 17 residues.

This clone was detected a few times. J is TRBJ1-5 and V is TRBV28; 9 bases map to TRBD1. Trimming at V came to 7 bases and at J to 2 bases, leaving 6 bases not matched to a gene. Per the germline V gene, CDR1 is MDHEN and CDR2 is SYDVKM. CDR3 length: 15 amino acids. CDR3 loop: CASTQQGAGNQPQHF. The CDR3 DNA is TGTGCCAGCACTCAACAGGGGGCAGGCAATCAGCCCCAGCATTTT.

The CDR3 region is CATSDGQKVGGEQYF. In DNA form, the CDR3 reads TGTGCCACCAGTGATGGACAGAAAGTAGGTGGCGAGCAGTACTTC. The chain links TRBV24-1 to TRBJ2-7; D possibly corresponds to TRBD1 (6 bases). CDR1 and CDR2 (germline): KGHDR, SFDVKD. The CDR3 covers 15 residues. Deletions cut 3 bases from V and 6 bases from J, with 17 bases between.

This chain links TRBV24-1 with TRBJ1-5; 7 nucleotides agree with TRBD1. The CDR3 is 14 amino acids. Trimming took 7 bases from V and 0 from J; bases not matched to a gene: 2. Germline V CDR1 and CDR2: KGHDR, SFDVKD. The CDR3 coding sequence is TGTGCCACCAGACAGGGGCCTAGCAATCAGCCCCAGCATTTT. This encodes CATRQGPSNQPQHF.

J is TRBJ2-3 and V is TRBV6-5, with 7 bases matching TRBD1. Germline V CDR1 and CDR2: MNHEY, SVGAGI. This CDR3 has 14 amino acids. The V segment lost 6 bases and the J segment 1 base; nucleotides outside the gene matches: 4. CDR3 sequence: CASSRGRGTDTQYF. As DNA, the CDR3 is TGTGCCAGCAGCAGGGGGAGAGGCACAGATACGCAGTATTTT.

The table lists this clone with a count of one. The rearrangement joins TRBV9 to TRBJ2-1, with a tentative D call TRBD2 (6 bases). CDR3 length: 14 residues. The V end lost 0 bases, the J end lost 6 bases, and 10 bases lay between the germline ends. Germline CDR1 SGDLS, CDR2 YYNGEE. The CDR3 is CASSVGGSGNEQFF. The CDR3 nucleotides read TGTGCCAGCAGCGTAGGGGGTAGCGGCAATGAGCAGTTCTTC.

The chain carries TRBV27 and TRBJ1-3; D uncertain. This CDR3 has 13 residues. The V gene lost 3 bases and the J gene lost 0 bases, with 3 bases spanning the gap. CDR1 MNHEY and CDR2 SMNVEV come from the germline V gene (reference sequence). The CDR3 here is CASSFISGNTIYF. In DNA form, the CDR3 reads TGTGCCAGCAGTTTTATCTCTGGAAACACCATATATTTT.